The 11 T cell receptor beta chains given below trace back to one sample, sequenced in a study of T cell responses to AZD1222 COVID-19 vaccine. Profiled with immunoSEQ multiplex PCR; TCRdb holds only in-frame clones, not every one. The data show over 110,000 clones, about 90% seen once. Material: peripheral blood, obtained 28 days after the second AZD1222 dose. These receptors were collected from an adult who received the AZD1222 COVID-19 vaccine.

The chain combines TRBV27 with TRBJ1-1, with D unclear. The V end lost 6 bases, the J end lost 0 bases, and 8 bases lay between the germline ends. CDR1 and CDR2 from the germline V gene are MNHEY and SMNVEV (reference sequence). This CDR3 has 13 amino acids. The CDR3 reads CASRLSLNTEAFF. The CDR3 nucleotides read TGTGCCAGCAGGCTCAGCCTGAACACTGAAGCTTTCTTT.

The rearrangement uses TRBV19 and TRBJ1-4; weak D call: TRBD1 (5 bases). Trimming took 10 bases from V and 0 from J, leaving 24 bases between them. The CDR3 covers 18 residues. Germline V gene lookup returns CDR1 LNHDA and CDR2 SQIVND (reference sequence). Here the CDR3 reads CATEEGEGRIATNEKLFF. The CDR3 DNA follows: TGTGCCACCGAAGAGGGAGAGGGGCGCATTGCAACTAATGAAAAACTGTTTTTT.

The count of this clone is one. CDR3 region: CASRWGAGQPQHF. CDR3 sequence (DNA): TGTGCCAGCAGGTGGGGGGCTGGACAGCCCCAGCATTTT. The chain employs TRBV12-3 or TRBV12-4 and TRBJ1-5, with D perhaps matching TRBD1 (6 bases). The ends were cut back, 6 bases at V and 7 bases at J, with 13 bases in the middle. The CDR3 is 13 residues long.

This chain connects TRBV18 to TRBJ2-1, with 9 bases that match TRBD2. CDR1 is KGHSH and CDR2 is LQKENI in the germline V gene. The CDR3 runs 16 residues. The trim removed 0 bases at V and 10 bases at J, leaving 10 bases unmatched. Written as DNA, the CDR3 is TGTGCCAGCTCACCACCTGCCGCGGGGGGGCCGGGGGAGCAGTTCTTC. Protein: CASSPPAAGGPGEQFF.

The rearrangement joins TRBV27 to TRBJ1-3, with TRBD1 matching 7 bases. CDR1 and CDR2 from the germline V gene are MNHEY and SMNVEV (reference sequence). Losses at the gene ends were 6 bases for V and 2 bases for J; bases not matched to a gene: 7. The CDR3 is 15 amino acids. The CDR3 here is CASRSDRAPGNTIYF. Written as DNA, the CDR3 is TGTGCCAGCAGGTCCGACAGGGCACCTGGAAACACCATATATTTT.

This chain joins TRBV4-2 and TRBJ2-2, with 7 bases that match TRBD2. Germline CDR1 and CDR2: LGHNA and YNFKEQ. The CDR3 consists of 16 residues. With 1 base clipped from V and 1 base from J, the junction kept 3 bases outside the gene matches. CDR3 residues: CASSQVASGNTGELFF. The CDR3 DNA reads TGTGCCAGCAGCCAAGTCGCTAGCGGGAACACCGGGGAGCTGTTTTTT.

The V call is TRBV2, the J call TRBJ2-3, with D hard to call. Per germline, CDR1 SNHLY and CDR2 FYNNEI. The CDR3 has 15 amino acids. Trimming stripped 3 bases from V and 7 bases from J, with 17 bases between. CDR3 sequence: CASSDPQPPSNTQYF. The CDR3 nucleotides are TGTGCCAGCAGTGACCCCCAACCTCCCAGTAATACGCAGTATTTT.

The J gene is TRBJ1-1, the V gene TRBV10-3; the D gene is possibly TRBD1 (5 bases). Per germline, CDR1 ENHRY and CDR2 SYGVKD. V shed 8 bases and J shed 6 bases, with 10 bases lying between them. The CDR3 is made up of 11 amino acids. CDR3 DNA sequence: TGTGCCATCCGGTCGGGGGCTGAAGCTTTCTTT. Its protein is CAIRSGAEAFF.

The rearrangement links TRBV6-5 to TRBJ1-1; D perhaps matches TRBD1 (5 bases). Germline CDR1 reads MNHEY; CDR2 reads SVGAGI. With 7 bases removed from V and 5 bases from J, the gap between germline ends came to 20 bases. The CDR3 runs 15 residues. The DNA for the CDR3 is TGTGCCAGCACCCCCGGGTTGCAGGGTACAACTGAAGCTTTCTTT. It yields the protein CASTPGLQGTTEAFF.

There are a few counts of this clone. This chain links TRBV18 with TRBJ1-1; TRBD1 matches at 8 bases. Germline loops: CDR1 KGHSH, CDR2 LQKENI. The CDR3 has 15 residues. With 5 bases clipped from V and 6 bases from J, the junction kept 11 bases outside the gene matches. CDR3 in amino acids: CASSVTQGDNAEAFF. The CDR3 bases are TGTGCCAGCTCAGTTACACAGGGGGATAACGCTGAAGCTTTCTTT.

J is TRBJ2-1 and V is TRBV19; D is possibly TRBD2 (5 bases). Germline lookup yields CDR1 LNHDA and CDR2 SQIVND (reference sequence). V was shortened by 5 bases and J by 0 bases, with 17 bases between the two germline ends. The CDR3 is made up of 17 amino acids. CDR3 bases: TGTGCCAGTAGTCGGTTCTTCGGGGATAGCTCCTACAATGAGCAGTTCTTC. Its protein product is CASSRFFGDSSYNEQFF.